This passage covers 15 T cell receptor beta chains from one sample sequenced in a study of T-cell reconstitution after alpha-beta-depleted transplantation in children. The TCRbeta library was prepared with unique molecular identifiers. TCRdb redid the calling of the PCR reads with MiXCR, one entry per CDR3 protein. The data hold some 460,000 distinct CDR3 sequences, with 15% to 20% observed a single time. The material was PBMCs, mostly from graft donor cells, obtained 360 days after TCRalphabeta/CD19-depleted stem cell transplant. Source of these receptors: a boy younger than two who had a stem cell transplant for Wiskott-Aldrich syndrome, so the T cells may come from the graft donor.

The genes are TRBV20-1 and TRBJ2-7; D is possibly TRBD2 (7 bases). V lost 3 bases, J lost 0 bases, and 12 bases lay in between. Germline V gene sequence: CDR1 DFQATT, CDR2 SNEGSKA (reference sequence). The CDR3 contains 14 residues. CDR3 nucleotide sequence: TGCAGTGCTAGGCCGGGGGGCCTCTCCTACGAGCAGTACTTC. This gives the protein CSARPGGLSYEQYF.

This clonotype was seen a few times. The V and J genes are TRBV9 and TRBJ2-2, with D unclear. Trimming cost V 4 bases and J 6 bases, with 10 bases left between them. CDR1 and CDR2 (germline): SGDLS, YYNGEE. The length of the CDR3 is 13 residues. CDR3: CASSSDLSGELFF. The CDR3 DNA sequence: TGTGCCAGCAGCTCAGACTTATCCGGGGAGCTGTTTTTT.

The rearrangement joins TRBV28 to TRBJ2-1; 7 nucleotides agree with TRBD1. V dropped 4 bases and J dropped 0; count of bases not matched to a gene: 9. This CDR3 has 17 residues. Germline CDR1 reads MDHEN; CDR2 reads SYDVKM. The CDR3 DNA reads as TGTGCCAGCAGTTGGGCCTGGGACAGCGACTCCTACAATGAGCAGTTCTTC. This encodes CASSWAWDSDSYNEQFF.

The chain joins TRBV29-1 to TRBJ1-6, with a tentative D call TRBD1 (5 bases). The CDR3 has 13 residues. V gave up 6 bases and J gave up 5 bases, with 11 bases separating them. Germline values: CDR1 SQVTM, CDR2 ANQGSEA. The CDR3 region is CSVSQGNNSPLHF. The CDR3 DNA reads TGCAGCGTATCTCAGGGTAATAATTCACCCCTCCACTTT.

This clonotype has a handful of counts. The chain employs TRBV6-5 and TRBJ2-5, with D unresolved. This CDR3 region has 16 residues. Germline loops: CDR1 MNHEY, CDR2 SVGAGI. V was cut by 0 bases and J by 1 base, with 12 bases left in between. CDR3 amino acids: CASSYSIASVQETQYF. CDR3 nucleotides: TGTGCCAGCAGTTACTCGATAGCCAGTGTCCAAGAGACCCAGTACTTC.

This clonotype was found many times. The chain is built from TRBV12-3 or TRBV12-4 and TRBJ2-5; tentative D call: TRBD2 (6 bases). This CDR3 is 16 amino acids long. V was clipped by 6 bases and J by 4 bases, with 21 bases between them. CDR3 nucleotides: TGTGCCAGCAGATCCTCGGGCGGGGTAGGAGGAGAGACCCAGTACTTC. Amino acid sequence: CASRSSGGVGGETQYF.

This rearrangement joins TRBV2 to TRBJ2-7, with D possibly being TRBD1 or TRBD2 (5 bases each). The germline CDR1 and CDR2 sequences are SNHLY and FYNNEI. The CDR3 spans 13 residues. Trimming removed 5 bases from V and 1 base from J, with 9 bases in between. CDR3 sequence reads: CASSWGLSYEQYF. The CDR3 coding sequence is TGTGCCAGCAGTTGGGGGTTATCCTACGAGCAGTACTTC.

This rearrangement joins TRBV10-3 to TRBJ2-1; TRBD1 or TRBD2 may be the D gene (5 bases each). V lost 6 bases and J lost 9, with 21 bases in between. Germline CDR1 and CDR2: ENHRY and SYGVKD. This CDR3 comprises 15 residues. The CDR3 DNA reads TGTGCCATCAGCGCTAAAGGGCCCGGGGACGCTGAGCAGTTCTTC. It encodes CAISAKGPGDAEQFF.

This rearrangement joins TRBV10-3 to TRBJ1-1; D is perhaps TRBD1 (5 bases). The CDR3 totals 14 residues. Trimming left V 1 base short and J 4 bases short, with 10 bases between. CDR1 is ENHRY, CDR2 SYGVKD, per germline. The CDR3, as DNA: TGTGCCATCAGTGAGTTAGGGGTGGGCACTGAAGCTTTCTTT. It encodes CAISELGVGTEAFF.

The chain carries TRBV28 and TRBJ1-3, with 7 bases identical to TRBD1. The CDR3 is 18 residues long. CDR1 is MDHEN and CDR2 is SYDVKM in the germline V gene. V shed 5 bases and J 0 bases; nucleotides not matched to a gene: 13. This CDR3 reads CASSPGRTGLLSGNTIYF. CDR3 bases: TGTGCCAGCAGTCCTGGCCGGACAGGCCTACTCTCTGGAAACACCATATATTTT.

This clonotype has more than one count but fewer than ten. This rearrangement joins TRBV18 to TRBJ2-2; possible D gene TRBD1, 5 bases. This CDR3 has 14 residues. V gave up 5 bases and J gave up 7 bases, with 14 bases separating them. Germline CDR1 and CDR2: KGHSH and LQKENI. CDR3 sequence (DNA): TGTGCCAGCTCAAACAAACAGGAAAGCGGGGAGCTGTTTTTT. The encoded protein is CASSNKQESGELFF.

The CDR3 loop reads CAWVRGPGAFF. CDR3 coding DNA: TGTGCCTGGGTCAGGGGACCTGGGGCTTTCTTT. V is TRBV30 and J is TRBJ1-1; D perhaps matches TRBD1 (6 bases). V lost 5 bases to trimming and J lost 11 bases, with 15 bases between them. The CDR3 totals 11 residues. The V gene's germline CDR1 is GTSNPN and CDR2 SVGIG (reference sequence).

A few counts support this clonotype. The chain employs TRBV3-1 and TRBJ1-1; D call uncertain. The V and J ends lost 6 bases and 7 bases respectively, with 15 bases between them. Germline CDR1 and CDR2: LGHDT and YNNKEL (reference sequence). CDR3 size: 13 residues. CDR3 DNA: TGTGCCAGCAGTCTAGCGGGGATTTATGAAGCTTTCTTT. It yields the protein CASSLAGIYEAFF.

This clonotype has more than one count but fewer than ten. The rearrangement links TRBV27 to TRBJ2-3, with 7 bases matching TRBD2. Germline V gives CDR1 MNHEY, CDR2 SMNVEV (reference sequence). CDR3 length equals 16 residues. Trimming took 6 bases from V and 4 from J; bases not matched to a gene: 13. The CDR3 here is CASSSAGGRGSDTQYF. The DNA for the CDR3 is TGTGCCAGCAGCTCCGCCGGCGGGAGAGGTTCAGATACGCAGTATTTT.

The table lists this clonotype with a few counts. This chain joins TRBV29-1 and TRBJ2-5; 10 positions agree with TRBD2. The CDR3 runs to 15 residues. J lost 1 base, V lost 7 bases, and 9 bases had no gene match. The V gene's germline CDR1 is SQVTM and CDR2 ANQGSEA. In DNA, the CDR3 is TGCAGCGACTGGGGGGGGACTAGCGTCCAAGAGACCCAGTACTTC. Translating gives CSDWGGTSVQETQYF.